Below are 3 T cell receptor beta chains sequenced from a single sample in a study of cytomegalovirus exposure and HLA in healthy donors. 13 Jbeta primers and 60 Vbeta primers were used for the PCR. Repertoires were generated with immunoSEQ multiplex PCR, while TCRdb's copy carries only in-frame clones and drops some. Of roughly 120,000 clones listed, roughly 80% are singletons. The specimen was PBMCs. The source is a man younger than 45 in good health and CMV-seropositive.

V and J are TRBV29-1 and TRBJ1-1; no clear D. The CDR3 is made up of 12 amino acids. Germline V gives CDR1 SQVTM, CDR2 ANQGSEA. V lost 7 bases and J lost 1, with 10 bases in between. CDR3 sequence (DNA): TGCAGCGGGAGGGTAGGGAACACTGAAGCTTTCTTT. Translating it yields CSGRVGNTEAFF.

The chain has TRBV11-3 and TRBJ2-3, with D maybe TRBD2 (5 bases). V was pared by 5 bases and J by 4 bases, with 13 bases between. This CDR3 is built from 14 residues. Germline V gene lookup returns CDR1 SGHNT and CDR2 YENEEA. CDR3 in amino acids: CASSHPSGPDTQYF. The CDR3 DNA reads TGTGCCAGCAGCCACCCGAGCGGTCCAGATACGCAGTATTTT.

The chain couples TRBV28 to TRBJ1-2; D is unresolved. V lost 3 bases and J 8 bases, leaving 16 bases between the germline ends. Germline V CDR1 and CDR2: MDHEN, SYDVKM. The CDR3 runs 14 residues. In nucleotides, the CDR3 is TGTGCCAGCAGTTTGCAGGATCGGCCTGGGGGCTACACCTTC. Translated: CASSLQDRPGGYTF.